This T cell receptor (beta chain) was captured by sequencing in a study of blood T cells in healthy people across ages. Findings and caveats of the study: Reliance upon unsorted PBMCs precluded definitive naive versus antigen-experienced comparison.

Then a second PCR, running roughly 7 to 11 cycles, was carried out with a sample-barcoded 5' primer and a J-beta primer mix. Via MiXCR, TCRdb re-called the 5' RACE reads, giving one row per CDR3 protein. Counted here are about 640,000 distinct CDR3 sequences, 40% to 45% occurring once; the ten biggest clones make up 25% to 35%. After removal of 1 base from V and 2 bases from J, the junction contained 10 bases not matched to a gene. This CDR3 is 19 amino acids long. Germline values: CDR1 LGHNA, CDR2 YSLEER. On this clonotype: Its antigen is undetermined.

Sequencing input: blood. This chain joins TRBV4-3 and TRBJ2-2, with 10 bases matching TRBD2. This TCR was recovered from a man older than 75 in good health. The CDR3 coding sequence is TGCGCCAGCAGCCAAGGAGAGTCTAGCGGGAGCCTTAACACCGGGGAGCTGTTTTTT. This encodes CASSQGESSGSLNTGELFF.